This T cell receptor (beta chain) was sequenced for a study of Graves' ophthalmopathy and Graves' hyperthyroidism. In regard to this clonotype: The antigen is not known.

The study's findings and limits: Most clonotypes expanded in thyroid above 0.001 frequency were present in blood too.

Pregnant or lactating patients and those with other autoimmune diseases or uncontrolled infections were excluded. As diagnostic evidence, clinical symptoms, serum thyroxine, TRAb, thyroid ultrasound and orbital computed tomography were relied upon. PBMCs stemmed from around 9.1 ml of fresh peripheral blood. Scientists amplified the TCR beta CDR3 regions from RNA transcripts. First-round RT-PCR with HTBI primers preceded a second-round multiplex PCR. TCRdb called the multiplex PCR reads again in MiXCR, with one record for every CDR3 protein. The table shows hundreds of thousands of distinct CDR3 sequences, with roughly 40% occurring only once. Sequenced material: peripheral blood. This sequence originates from an adult man with Graves' ophthalmopathy.

The CDR3 loop reads CASSYTRGGNQPQHF. The CDR3 DNA sequence: TGTGCCAGCAGTTACACTAGGGGGGGCAATCAGCCCCAGCATTTT. V gene TRBV2 combines with J gene TRBJ1-5; maybe TRBD1 (6 bases). Trimming pared 5 bases from V and 2 bases from J, leaving 13 bases between. Per the germline V gene, CDR1 is SNHLY and CDR2 is FYNNEI. The CDR3 consists of 15 residues. The entire variable domain, with the rest obtained from reference TRBV2 and TRBJ1-5, is as follows: EPEVTQTPSHQVTQMGQEVILRCVPISNHLYFYWYRQILGQKVEFLVSFYNNEISEKSEIFDDQFSVERPDGSNFTLKIRSTKLEDSAMYFCASSYTRGGNQPQHFGDGTRLSIL.